What follows are 13 T cell receptor beta chains derived from one specimen sequenced in a study of blood T cell repertoires in COVID-19. Only in-frame clones appear in the TCRdb table, and some are missing; sequencing was by immunoSEQ multiplex PCR. This sample has about 180,000 clones; about 82% occur once, and the top ten carry around 6.3%. Sequenced input: peripheral blood. The receptors derive from an older man with active or convalescent COVID-19.

The J gene is TRBJ1-5, the V gene TRBV4-1; 8 bases agree with TRBD1. The ends lost 4 bases at V and 5 bases at J; junction bases unmatched: 4. Germline V gene data show CDR1 as MGHRA and CDR2 as YSYEKL. The CDR3 consists of 14 residues. In DNA form, the CDR3 reads TGCGCCAGCAGCCGGGACAGGAGACATCAGCCCCAGCATTTT. Translating it yields CASSRDRRHQPQHF.

This chain joins TRBV2 and TRBJ1-2, with 7 bases that match TRBD1. V dropped 7 bases and J dropped 7; count of bases not matched to a gene: 9. CDR3 length: 13 residues. Germline V gene lookup returns CDR1 SNHLY and CDR2 FYNNEI. The CDR3 coding sequence is TGTGCCAGCACCCCAGGGTGGACAGGTGGCTACACCTTC. Encoded protein: CASTPGWTGGYTF.

The chain joins TRBV5-4 to TRBJ2-3; TRBD2 agrees at 10 bases. The germline gives CDR1 SGHNT, CDR2 YYREEE (reference sequence). The CDR3 is 15 amino acids. Trimming took 2 bases from V and 5 from J; bases not matched to a gene: 5. CDR3 sequence: CASSFTSGTLDTQYF. The CDR3 DNA sequence: TGTGCCAGCAGCTTCACTAGCGGGACTCTAGATACGCAGTATTTT.

The chain combines TRBV10-3 with TRBJ1-2, with D possibly matching TRBD1 (6 bases). Trimming cost V 0 bases and J 7 bases, with 12 bases left between them. The CDR3 length is 14 residues. Germline CDR1 and CDR2: ENHRY and SYGVKD. The CDR3 loop reads CAISESTGPAGYTF. The DNA of the CDR3 is TGTGCCATCAGTGAGTCAACAGGGCCGGCTGGCTACACCTTC.

The chain is built from TRBV7-2 and TRBJ2-4, with 11 bases that match TRBD1. Germline values: CDR1 SGHTA, CDR2 FQGNSA. This CDR3 has 16 residues. Trimming removed 5 bases from V and 2 bases from J; junction bases left unmatched: 5. The CDR3 nucleotides are TGTGCCAGCAGCGCTCGGGACAGGGGGACCAAAAACATTCAGTACTTC. Protein sequence: CASSARDRGTKNIQYF.

This rearrangement joins TRBV10-3 to TRBJ1-6; tentatively, D is TRBD1 (5 bases). V was trimmed by 8 bases and J by 7 bases, leaving 15 bases between them. In germline, CDR1 is ENHRY, CDR2 SYGVKD. CDR3 length: 14 residues. CDR3 residues: CAIGWVGENSPLHF. CDR3 DNA: TGTGCCATCGGGTGGGTAGGGGAAAATTCACCCCTCCACTTT.

On this clone: Other DNA sequences in this sample translate to the same CDR3. This chain joins TRBV27 and TRBJ1-6; possibly TRBD1 for D (5 bases). CDR3 length: 13 amino acids. CDR1 is MNHEY and CDR2 is SMNVEV in the germline V gene (reference sequence). The germline V and J ends were trimmed by 6 bases and 2 bases, with 5 bases remaining between them. CDR3 DNA sequence: TGTGCCAGCAGGGGGCCCTATAATTCACCCCTCCACTTT. Protein sequence: CASRGPYNSPLHF.

This clone has more than one count but fewer than ten. This chain links TRBV6-5 with TRBJ2-7, with unresolved D. This CDR3 spans 13 amino acids. V lost 6 bases to trimming and J lost 2 bases, with 11 bases between them. Germline V gene data show CDR1 as MNHEY and CDR2 as SVGAGI. The CDR3 DNA reads TGTGCCAGCAGACCCTCGGTAGCCTACGAGCAGTACTTC. It specifies CASRPSVAYEQYF.

The gene calls are TRBV6-5 and TRBJ1-4; tentative D call: TRBD1 (5 bases). Germline loops: CDR1 MNHEY, CDR2 SVGAGI. Trimming shortened V by 0 bases and J by 4 bases, and 12 bases separated the two germline ends. The CDR3 totals 16 residues. For the CDR3, the DNA is TGTGCCAGCAGTTACTCAGGGGTGATGAGTAATGAAAAACTGTTTTTT. It is translated as CASSYSGVMSNEKLFF.

This clone was seen a handful of times. The V gene is TRBV28, the J gene TRBJ1-2, with 11 bases matching TRBD1. Germline-derived CDR1 and CDR2 are MDHEN and SYDVKM. The CDR3 has 15 residues. The V gene end was trimmed by 4 bases and the J gene end by 6 bases; junction bases not matched to a gene: 7. The CDR3 reads CASSSAGQGGNGYTF. The CDR3 DNA reads TGTGCCAGCAGTTCCGCGGGACAGGGGGGCAATGGCTACACCTTC.

This clone was counted a few times. The genes are TRBV19 and TRBJ2-2; TRBD1 agrees at 8 bases. The CDR3 is made up of 16 amino acids. J gave up 5 bases and V 3 bases, and 8 bases lay outside the gene matches. In germline, CDR1 is LNHDA, CDR2 SQIVND (reference sequence). CDR3 amino acids: CASSIRGRGLTGELFF. The CDR3 DNA reads as TGTGCCAGTAGTATTCGGGGCAGGGGGCTGACCGGGGAGCTGTTTTTT.

The J gene is TRBJ1-2, the V gene TRBV6-5; D gene uncertain. Between the trimmed V and J ends, which lost 2 bases and 3 bases, there was a span of 10 bases. CDR3 length equals 14 residues. Germline V gene lookup returns CDR1 MNHEY and CDR2 SVGAGI. CDR3 bases: TGTGCCAGCAGTTACCGCCGGGAGGACTATGGCTACACCTTC. This gives the protein CASSYRREDYGYTF.

The chain joins TRBV7-9 to TRBJ1-2; no definite D call. Trimming took 3 bases from V and 4 from J, leaving 6 bases between them. This CDR3 contains 12 residues. Germline V gene lookup returns CDR1 SEHNR and CDR2 FQNEAQ (reference sequence). This chain's CDR3 is CASSLGVYGYTF. CDR3 nucleotide sequence: TGTGCCAGCAGCTTGGGAGTCTATGGCTACACCTTC.